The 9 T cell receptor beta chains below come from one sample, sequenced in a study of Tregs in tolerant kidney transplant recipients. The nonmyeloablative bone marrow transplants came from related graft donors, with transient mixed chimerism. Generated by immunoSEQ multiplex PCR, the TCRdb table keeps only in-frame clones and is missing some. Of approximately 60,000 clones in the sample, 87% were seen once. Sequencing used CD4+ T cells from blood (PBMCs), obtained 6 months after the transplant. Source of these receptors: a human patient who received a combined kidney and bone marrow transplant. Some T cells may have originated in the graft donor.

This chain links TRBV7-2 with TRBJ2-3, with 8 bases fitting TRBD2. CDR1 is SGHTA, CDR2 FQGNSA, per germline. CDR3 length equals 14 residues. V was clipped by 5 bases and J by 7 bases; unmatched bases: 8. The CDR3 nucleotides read TGTGCCAGCAGCCCCGGACTAGCCGTAAATACGCAGTATTTT. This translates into CASSPGLAVNTQYF.

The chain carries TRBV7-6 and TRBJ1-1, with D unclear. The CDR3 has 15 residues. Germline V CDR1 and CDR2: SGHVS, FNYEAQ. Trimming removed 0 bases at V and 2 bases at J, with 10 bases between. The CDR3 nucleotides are TGTGCCAGCAGCTTAGCGATGGGCGCTAACACTGAAGCTTTCTTT. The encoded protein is CASSLAMGANTEAFF.

The CDR3 spells CASSRQGTSYEQYF. CDR3 bases: TGTGCCAGCAGCCGACAGGGGACGTCCTACGAGCAGTACTTC. The genes are TRBV5-4 and TRBJ2-7; 8 bases are shared with TRBD1. From germline, CDR1 is SGHNT and CDR2 YYREEE (reference sequence). The CDR3 length is 14 residues. V was clipped by 4 bases and J by 1 base; unmatched bases: 4.

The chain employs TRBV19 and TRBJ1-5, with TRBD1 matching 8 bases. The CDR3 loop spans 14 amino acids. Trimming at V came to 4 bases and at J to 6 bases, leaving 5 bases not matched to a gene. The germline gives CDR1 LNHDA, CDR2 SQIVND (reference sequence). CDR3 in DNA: TGTGCCAGTAGTAGAGACAGGGGTGGTCAGCCCCAGCATTTT. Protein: CASSRDRGGQPQHF.

The CDR3 loop reads CASRTKSGASGNTIYF. The DNA of the CDR3 is TGTGCCAGCAGAACTAAATCAGGGGCCTCTGGAAACACCATATATTTT. The V gene is TRBV5-6, the J gene TRBJ1-3; possibly TRBD1 for D (6 bases). Looked up from germline, CDR1 is SGHDT and CDR2 is YYEEEE. The CDR3 covers 16 residues. V was trimmed by 5 bases and J by 0 bases, leaving 15 bases between them.

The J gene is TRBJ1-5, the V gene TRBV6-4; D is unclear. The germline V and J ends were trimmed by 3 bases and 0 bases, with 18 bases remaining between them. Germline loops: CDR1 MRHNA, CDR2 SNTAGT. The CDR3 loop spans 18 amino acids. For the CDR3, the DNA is TGTGCCAGCAGTGAGATAGAAGCCGATCTGATTAGCAATCAGCCCCAGCATTTT. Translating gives CASSEIEADLISNQPQHF.

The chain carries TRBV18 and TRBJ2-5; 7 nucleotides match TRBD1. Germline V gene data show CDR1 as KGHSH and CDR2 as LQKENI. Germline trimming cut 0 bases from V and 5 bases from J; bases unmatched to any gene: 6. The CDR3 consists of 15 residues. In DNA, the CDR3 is TGTGCCAGCTCACCACCGGTCCAGGGGGACGAGACCCAGTACTTC. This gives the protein CASSPPVQGDETQYF.

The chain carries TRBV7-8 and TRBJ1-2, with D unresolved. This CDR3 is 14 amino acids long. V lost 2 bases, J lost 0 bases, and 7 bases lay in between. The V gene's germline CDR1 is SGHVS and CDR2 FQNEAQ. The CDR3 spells CASSLQLANYGYTF. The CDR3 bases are TGTGCCAGCAGCTTACAACTAGCTAACTATGGCTACACCTTC.

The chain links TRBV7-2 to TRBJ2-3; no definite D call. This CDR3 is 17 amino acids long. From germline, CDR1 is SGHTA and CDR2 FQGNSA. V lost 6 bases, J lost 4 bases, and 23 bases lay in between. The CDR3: CASSPTRPASRPDTQYF. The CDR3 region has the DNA TGTGCCAGCAGTCCCACGCGGCCAGCGTCTAGACCAGATACGCAGTATTTT.